The present entry profiles one TCR beta chain with its context. Its matching antigen is unknown. UMIs were added to TCR cDNA along with a universal primer site when it was made by 5'RACE template switching. MiXCR, applied by TCRdb to the 5' RACE reads, yields one record per CDR3 protein. The table records about 57,000 distinct CDR3 sequences, roughly 7.3% of them present only once. This record belongs to a study of T cells after yellow fever vaccination. Study outcomes and limitations: Post-booster repertoires again held most primary-vaccination clones (about 96% CD4, roughly 88% CD8). Contamination by abundant bulk-population clonotypes could be present in FACS-sorted repertoires. Among all clonotypes, a small share was observed in both CD4 and CD8 compartments.

This TCR was recovered from a man aged 30 to 45 who received the YFV17D yellow fever vaccine. Specimen: CD8+ T cells sorted from PBMCs, collected 15 days after the yellow fever booster vaccination.

The CDR3 region is CASSLTLGQLYGYTF. The CDR3 region has the DNA TGTGCCAGCAGCTTAACTCTGGGACAGTTATATGGCTACACCTTC. The V call is TRBV7-2, the J call TRBJ1-2, with TRBD1 matching 7 bases. This CDR3 contains 15 residues. The V gene's germline CDR1 is SGHTA and CDR2 FQGNSA. The trim removed 2 bases at V and 5 bases at J, leaving 8 bases unmatched.